This paragraph covers one T cell receptor beta chain sequence. Its antigen is still unknown. PCR amplification relied on 60 Vbeta primers (plus 13 Jbeta primers). Repertoires were generated with immunoSEQ multiplex PCR, while TCRdb's copy carries only in-frame clones and drops some. There are 240,000 or so clones in the sample; over 70% occur only once, and approximately 8.4% lies in the top ten. This sample was included in a study of cytomegalovirus exposure and HLA in healthy donors. Findings of the study overall: The authors assumed roughly uniform sequencing depth across donors for presence/absence analyses. Prediction of most subjects' HLA-A and HLA-B alleles by TCR beta sequences was reportedly accurate. Associated with HLA alleles at 0.05 false discovery rate in a later analysis were over 15,000 TCR beta sequences.

The receptor was isolated from a woman in her sixties or seventies in good health and CMV-seropositive. Input material: PBMCs.

CDR3 protein: CASSPTHPYEQYF. Written as DNA, the CDR3 is TGTGCCAGTAGTCCGACACACCCTTACGAGCAGTACTTC. The chain couples TRBV19 to TRBJ2-7; D is unclear. The CDR3 spans 13 residues. V was shortened by 5 bases and J by 4 bases, with 12 bases between the two germline ends. Germline V lookup: CDR1 LNHDA, CDR2 SQIVND (reference sequence).